This T cell receptor (beta chain) was documented in a study of monozygotic twins with inflammatory bowel disease. Reanalyzing the 5' RACE reads, TCRdb keeps one entry per CDR3 protein, without DNA. Recorded for this sample: roughly 140,000 distinct CDR3 sequences. The germline V gene has CDR1 ENHRY and CDR2 SYGVKD. The CDR3 covers 14 residues. The gene calls are TRBV10-3 and TRBJ1-1; TCRdb picks TRBD1, but there is no DNA to check that call. The specimen was blood. This TCR derives from a human donor with ulcerative colitis or Crohn's disease, or a healthy co-twin of an affected twin (not recorded which). The CDR3 loop is CAISESGGPVEAFF.